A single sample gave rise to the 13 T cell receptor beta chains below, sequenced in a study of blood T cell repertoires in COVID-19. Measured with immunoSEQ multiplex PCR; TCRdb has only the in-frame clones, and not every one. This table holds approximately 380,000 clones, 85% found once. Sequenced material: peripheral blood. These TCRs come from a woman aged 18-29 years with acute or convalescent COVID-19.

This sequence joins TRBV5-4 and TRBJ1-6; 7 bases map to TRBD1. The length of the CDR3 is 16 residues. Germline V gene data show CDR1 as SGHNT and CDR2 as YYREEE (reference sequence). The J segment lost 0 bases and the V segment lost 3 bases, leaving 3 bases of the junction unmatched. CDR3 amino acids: CASSSGGSSYNSPLHF. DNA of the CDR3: TGTGCCAGCAGCTCAGGGGGTAGCTCCTATAATTCACCCCTCCACTTT.

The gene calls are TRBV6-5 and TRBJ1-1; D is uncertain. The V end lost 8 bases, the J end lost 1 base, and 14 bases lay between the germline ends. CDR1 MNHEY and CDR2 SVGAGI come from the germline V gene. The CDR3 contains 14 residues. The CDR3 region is CASSVLAENTEAFF. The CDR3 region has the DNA TGTGCCAGCTCGGTCCTCGCGGAGAACACTGAAGCTTTCTTT.

The DNA of the CDR3 is TGTGCCAGCGCGGGGGGAAACACTGAAGCTTTCTTT. Its protein is CASAGGNTEAFF. The rearrangement uses TRBV6-6 and TRBJ1-1; perhaps TRBD1 as D (5 bases). This CDR3 spans 12 amino acids. Trimming left V 8 bases short and J 2 bases short, with 9 bases between. CDR1 MNHNY and CDR2 SVGAGI come from the germline V gene (reference sequence).

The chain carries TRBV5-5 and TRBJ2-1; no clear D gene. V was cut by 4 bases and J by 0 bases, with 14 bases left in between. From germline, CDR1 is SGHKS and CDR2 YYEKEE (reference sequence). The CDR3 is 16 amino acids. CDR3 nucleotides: TGTGCCAGCAGCCCTTTGTTTTCCTTCTCCTACAATGAGCAGTTCTTC. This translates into CASSPLFSFSYNEQFF.

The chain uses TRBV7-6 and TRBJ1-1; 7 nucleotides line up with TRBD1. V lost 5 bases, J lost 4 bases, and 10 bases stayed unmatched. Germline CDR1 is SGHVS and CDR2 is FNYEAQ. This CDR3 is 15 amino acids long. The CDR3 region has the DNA TGTGCCAGCAGCCGAGCGACAGGGAAGATCACTGAAGCTTTCTTT. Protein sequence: CASSRATGKITEAFF.

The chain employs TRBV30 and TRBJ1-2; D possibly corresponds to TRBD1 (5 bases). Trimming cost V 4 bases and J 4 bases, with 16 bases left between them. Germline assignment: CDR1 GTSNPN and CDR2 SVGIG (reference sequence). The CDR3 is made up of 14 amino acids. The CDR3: CAWTQGGWTYGYTF. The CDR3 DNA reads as TGTGCCTGGACTCAGGGCGGATGGACCTATGGCTACACCTTC.

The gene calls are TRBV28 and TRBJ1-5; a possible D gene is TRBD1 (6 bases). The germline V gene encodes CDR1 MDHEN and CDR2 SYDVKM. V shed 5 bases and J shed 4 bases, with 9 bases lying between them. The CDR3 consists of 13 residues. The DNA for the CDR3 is TGTGCCAGCAGTCGGACAGTTAATCAGCCCCAGCATTTT. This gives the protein CASSRTVNQPQHF.

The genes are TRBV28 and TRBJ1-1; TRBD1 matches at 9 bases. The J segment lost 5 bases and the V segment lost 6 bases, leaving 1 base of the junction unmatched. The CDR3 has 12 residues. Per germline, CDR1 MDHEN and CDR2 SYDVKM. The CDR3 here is CASRTGGTEAFF. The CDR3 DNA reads TGTGCCAGCAGGACAGGGGGGACTGAAGCTTTCTTT. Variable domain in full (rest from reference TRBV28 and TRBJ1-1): DVKVTQSSRYLVKRTGEKVFLECVQDMDHENMFWYRQDPGLGLRLIYFSYDVKMKEKGDIPEGYSVSREKKERFSLILESASTNQTSMYLCASRTGGTEAFFGQGTRLTVV.

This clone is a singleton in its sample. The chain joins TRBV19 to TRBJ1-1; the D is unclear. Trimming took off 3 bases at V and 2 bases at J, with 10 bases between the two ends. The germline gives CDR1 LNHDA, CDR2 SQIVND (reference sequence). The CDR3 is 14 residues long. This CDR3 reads CASSILGGNTEAFF. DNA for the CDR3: TGTGCCAGTAGTATTTTGGGAGGAAACACTGAAGCTTTCTTT.

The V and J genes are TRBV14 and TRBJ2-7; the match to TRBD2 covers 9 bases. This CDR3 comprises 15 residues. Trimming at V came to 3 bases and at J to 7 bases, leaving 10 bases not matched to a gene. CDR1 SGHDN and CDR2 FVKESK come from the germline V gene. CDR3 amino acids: CASSHQREALREQYF. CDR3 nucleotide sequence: TGTGCCAGCAGCCACCAGCGGGAGGCCCTAAGGGAGCAGTACTTC.

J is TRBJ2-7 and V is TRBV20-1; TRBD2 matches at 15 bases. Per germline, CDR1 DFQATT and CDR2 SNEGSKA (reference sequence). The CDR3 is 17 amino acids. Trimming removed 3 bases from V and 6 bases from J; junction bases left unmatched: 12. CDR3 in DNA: TGCAGTGCTAGTCGGTCAGGACTAGCGGGAGGGCGAGGCGAGCAGTACTTC. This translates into CSASRSGLAGGRGEQYF.

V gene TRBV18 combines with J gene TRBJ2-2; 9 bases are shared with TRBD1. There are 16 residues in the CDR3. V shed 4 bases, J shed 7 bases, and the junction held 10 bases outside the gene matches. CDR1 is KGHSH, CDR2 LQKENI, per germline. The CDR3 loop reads CASSRTAGTGIGELFF. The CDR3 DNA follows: TGTGCCAGCTCACGAACGGCGGGGACAGGGATCGGGGAGCTGTTTTTT.

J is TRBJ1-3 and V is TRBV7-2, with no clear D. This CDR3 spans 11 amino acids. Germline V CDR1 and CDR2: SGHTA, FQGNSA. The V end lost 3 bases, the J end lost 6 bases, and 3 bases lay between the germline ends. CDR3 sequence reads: CASSFQNTIYF. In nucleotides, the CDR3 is TGTGCCAGCAGCTTCCAAAACACCATATATTTT.